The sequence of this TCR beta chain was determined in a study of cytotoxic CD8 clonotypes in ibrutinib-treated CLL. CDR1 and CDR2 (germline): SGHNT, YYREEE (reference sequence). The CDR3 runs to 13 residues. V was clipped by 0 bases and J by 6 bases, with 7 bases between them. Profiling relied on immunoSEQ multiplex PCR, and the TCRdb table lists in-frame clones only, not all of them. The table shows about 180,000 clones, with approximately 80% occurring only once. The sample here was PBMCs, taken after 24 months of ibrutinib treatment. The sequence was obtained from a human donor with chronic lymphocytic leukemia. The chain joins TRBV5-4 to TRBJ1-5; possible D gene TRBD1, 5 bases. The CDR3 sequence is CASSLDQGQPQHF. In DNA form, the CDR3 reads TGTGCCAGCAGCTTGGATCAGGGTCAGCCCCAGCATTTT.